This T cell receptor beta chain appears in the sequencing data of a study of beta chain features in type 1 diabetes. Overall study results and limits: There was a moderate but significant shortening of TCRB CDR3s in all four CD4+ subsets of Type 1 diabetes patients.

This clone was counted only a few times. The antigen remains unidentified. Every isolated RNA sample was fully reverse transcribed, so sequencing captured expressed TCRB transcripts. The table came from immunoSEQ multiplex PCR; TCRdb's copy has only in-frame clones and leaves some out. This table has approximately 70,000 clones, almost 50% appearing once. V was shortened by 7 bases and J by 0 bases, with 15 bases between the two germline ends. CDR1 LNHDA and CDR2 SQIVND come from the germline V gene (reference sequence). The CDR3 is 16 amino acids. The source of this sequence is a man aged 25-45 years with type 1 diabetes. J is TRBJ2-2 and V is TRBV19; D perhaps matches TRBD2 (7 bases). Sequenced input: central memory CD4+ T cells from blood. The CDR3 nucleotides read TGTGCCAGTACCATGCGGGGGCCAACGAACACCGGGGAGCTGTTTTTT. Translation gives CASTMRGPTNTGELFF.